These 18 T cell receptor beta chains were sequenced from one sample in a study of vaccination and CD4 T cells after COVID-19 (dated by TCRdb to 2021 to 2024). The library was prepared using PCR. Sequencing instrument: Illumina iSeq 100. TCR sequencing of DNA from cultured CD4+ T cells used the Oncomine TCR Beta short-read assay at the Johns Hopkins FTIC core. Using fastp at Q25 and MiXCR, TCRdb reprocessed the public reads and kept productive beta chains. For every CDR3 protein sequence, its rows merge into one entry that carries the most common genes and DNA. The sample includes 14,000 to 15,000 distinct CDR3 sequences, with around 46% observed a single time. 9% to 15% of the sample belongs to the ten largest clones. This specimen's treatment or condition label, interpreted: approximately nine-day PBMC culture with coronavirus spike peptide pools or control peptides (ViraFEST assay). What these receptors recognize is not known.

The sequencing sample was made of CD4+ T cells from blood, cultured in vitro. The receptors shown here come from a human donor who had recovered from COVID-19.

The J gene is TRBJ2-7, the V gene TRBV14, with TRBD2 identical over 7 bases. V shed 5 bases, J shed 4 bases, and the junction held 11 bases outside the gene matches. Germline loops: CDR1 SGHDN, CDR2 FVKESK. The length of the CDR3 is 15 residues. The CDR3 loop reads CASSKSPGRGYEQYF. CDR3 DNA sequence: TGTGCCAGCAGCAAAAGCCCAGGGAGGGGATACGAGCAGTACTTC.

In its sample, this clonotype was seen a few times. The chain recombines TRBV28 with TRBJ1-1, with 8 nucleotides matching TRBD1. This CDR3 contains 15 residues. Germline trimming cut 5 bases from V and 5 bases from J; bases unmatched to any gene: 10. Per the germline V gene, CDR1 is MDHEN and CDR2 is SYDVKM. The chain's CDR3 is CASSRSGQGWTEAFF. CDR3 sequence (DNA): TGTGCCAGCAGTCGGAGCGGACAGGGCTGGACTGAAGCTTTCTTT. Complete variable domain (other parts from reference TRBV28 and TRBJ1-1): DVKVTQSSRYLVKRTGEKVFLECVQDMDHENMFWYRQDPGLGLRLIYFSYDVKMKEKGDIPEGYSVSREKKERFSLILESASTNQTSMYLCASSRSGQGWTEAFFGQGTRLTVV.

The chain carries TRBV20-1 and TRBJ1-5; D remains ambiguous. CDR3 length: 15 residues. V gave up 1 base and J gave up 0 bases, with 10 bases separating them. Germline V gives CDR1 DFQATT, CDR2 SNEGSKA (reference sequence). CDR3 DNA sequence: TGCAGTGCTAGAGCAGGAGGATTTAGCAATCAGCCCCAGCATTTT. Protein sequence: CSARAGGFSNQPQHF.

CDR3 in amino acids: CASLPSGGRYYTF. The CDR3 DNA follows: TGTGCCAGCTTGCCCTCCGGCGGGAGGTACTACACCTTC. V is TRBV25-1 and J is TRBJ1-2; D is uncertain. The CDR3 is 13 residues long. Trimming shortened V by 8 bases and J by 10 bases, and 20 bases separated the two germline ends. Germline CDR1 MGHDK, CDR2 SYGVNS.

The CDR3 sequence: CASSPYRINQPQHF. In DNA, the CDR3 is TGTGCCAGCAGCCCCTATCGGATAAATCAGCCCCAGCATTTT. The chain links TRBV7-8 to TRBJ1-5; D not resolved. Germline assignment: CDR1 SGHVS and CDR2 FQNEAQ. This CDR3 has 14 residues. V was shortened by 5 bases and J by 4 bases, with 12 bases between the two germline ends.

The genes are TRBV7-9 and TRBJ1-1; 7 bases are shared with TRBD1. Germline V gene lookup returns CDR1 SEHNR and CDR2 FQNEAQ (reference sequence). The CDR3 sequence is 13 residues long. Trimming took 2 bases from V and 6 from J; bases not matched to a gene: 3. Here the CDR3 DNA reads TGTGCCAGCAGCTTACAGGGGGATGCTGAAGCTTTCTTT. This translates into CASSLQGDAEAFF.

This clonotype was detected once. The V gene is TRBV28, the J gene TRBJ1-5; the match to TRBD1 covers 11 bases. V trimming: 5 bases; J trimming: 5 bases; junction bases outside the gene matches: 8. The CDR3 consists of 16 residues. Germline CDR1 is MDHEN and CDR2 is SYDVKM. The CDR3 region has the DNA TGTGCCAGCAGTCCATGGGACAGGGGGTTCGATCAGCCCCAGCATTTT. This codes for CASSPWDRGFDQPQHF.

This clonotype was seen only a few times. The chain uses TRBV15 and TRBJ1-3, with D possibly being TRBD1 (5 bases). Germline loops: CDR1 LNHNV, CDR2 YYDKDF (reference sequence). The CDR3 covers 15 residues. The ends were cut back, 2 bases at V and 0 bases at J, with 8 bases in the middle. For the CDR3, the DNA is TGTGCCACCAGCAGACAGGGTTTCTCTGGAAACACCATATATTTT. Its protein product is CATSRQGFSGNTIYF. The full variable domain, with the rest looked up from reference TRBV15 and TRBJ1-3, is DAMVIQNPRYQVTQFGKPVTLSCSQTLNHNVMYWYQQKSSQAPKLLFHYYDKDFNNEADTPDNFQSRRPNTSFCFLDIRSPGLGDTAMYLCATSRQGFSGNTIYFGEGSWLTVV.

This chain uses TRBV27 with TRBJ1-1; possible D gene TRBD1, 6 bases. V lost 7 bases, J lost 1 base, and 10 bases lay in between. There are 13 residues in the CDR3. Germline CDR1 MNHEY, CDR2 SMNVEV (reference sequence). CDR3 in DNA: TGTGCCAGCACGGGGGCTAGGAACACTGAAGCTTTCTTT. This sequence encodes CASTGARNTEAFF.

The chain uses TRBV7-8 and TRBJ2-6; possibly TRBD1 for D (5 bases). This CDR3 region has 15 residues. The germline V gene has CDR1 SGHVS and CDR2 FQNEAQ. The V end was cut by 5 bases, the J end by 2 bases, with 10 bases between. DNA of the CDR3: TGTGCCAGCAGCATTAGGGGTGCTGGGGCCAACGTCCTGACTTTC. Its protein is CASSIRGAGANVLTF.

The chain couples TRBV27 to TRBJ2-3; 8 bases are a match to TRBD2. Per germline, CDR1 MNHEY and CDR2 SMNVEV (reference sequence). With V trimmed by 1 base and J by 4 bases, 10 bases remained unmatched. The CDR3 covers 17 residues. The CDR3, as DNA: TGTGCCAGCAGTTTATATTCTAGCGGGCCGGGTGCAGATACGCAGTATTTT. Encoded protein: CASSLYSSGPGADTQYF.

The chain joins TRBV6-5 to TRBJ2-7, with 8 bases that match TRBD2. The V and J ends lost 0 bases and 2 bases, in that order; junction bases with no gene match: 3. This CDR3 is built from 15 residues. Germline V gives CDR1 MNHEY, CDR2 SVGAGI. CDR3: CASSYSSGKPYEQYF. The CDR3, as DNA: TGTGCCAGCAGTTACTCTAGCGGGAAACCCTACGAGCAGTACTTC.

The CDR3 reads CASSLPSGSFYEQYF. CDR3 in DNA: TGTGCCAGCAGCCTACCTAGCGGGTCATTCTACGAGCAGTACTTC. The rearrangement joins TRBV28 to TRBJ2-7, with TRBD2 matching over 8 bases. CDR1 and CDR2 from the germline V gene are MDHEN and SYDVKM. The CDR3 extends over 15 amino acids. The V segment lost 6 bases and the J segment 3 bases; nucleotides outside the gene matches: 10.

The V call is TRBV12-3 or TRBV12-4, the J call TRBJ1-2; no reliable D call. Trimming took 7 bases from V and 2 from J, leaving 14 bases between them. CDR3 length: 14 amino acids. CDR3: CASTSGSGNYGYTF. The CDR3 DNA reads TGTGCCAGCACCTCAGGTAGCGGCAACTATGGCTACACCTTC.

The chain couples TRBV10-3 to TRBJ1-4, with 7 bases aligning to TRBD1. Trimming took 6 bases from V and 8 from J; bases not matched to a gene: 12. Germline CDR1 ENHRY, CDR2 SYGVKD. The CDR3 consists of 15 residues. Written as DNA, the CDR3 is TGTGCCATCAGGGCTGGGACAGCCCATGAGGAAAAACTGTTTTTT. As protein: CAIRAGTAHEEKLFF.

V usage is TRBV15 and J usage is TRBJ1-5; no definite D call. Germline assignment: CDR1 LNHNV and CDR2 YYDKDF (reference sequence). Trimming shortened V by 3 bases and J by 7 bases, and 19 bases separated the two germline ends. The CDR3 has 16 residues. The CDR3 here is CATSSYGGLGSQPQHF. CDR3 coding DNA: TGTGCCACCAGCAGTTACGGTGGGTTAGGGTCGCAGCCCCAGCATTTT. The whole variable domain, remainder taken from reference TRBV15 and TRBJ1-5, is DAMVIQNPRYQVTQFGKPVTLSCSQTLNHNVMYWYQQKSSQAPKLLFHYYDKDFNNEADTPDNFQSRRPNTSFCFLDIRSPGLGDTAMYLCATSSYGGLGSQPQHFGDGTRLSIL.

The chain recombines TRBV7-6 with TRBJ1-2; D uncertain. The length of the CDR3 is 12 residues. Germline CDR1 is SGHVS and CDR2 is FNYEAQ. Trimming cost V 1 base and J 6 bases, with 6 bases left between them. The CDR3 loop reads CASSLGSDGYTF. CDR3 coding DNA: TGTGCCAGCAGCTTAGGATCGGATGGCTACACCTTC. Filled out from reference TRBV7-6 and TRBJ1-2, the complete variable domain reads GAGVSQSPRYKVTKRGQDVALRCDPISGHVSLYWYRQALGQGPEFLTYFNYEAQQDKSGLPNDRFSAERPEGSISTLTIQRTEQRDSAMYRCASSLGSDGYTFGSGTRLTVV.

This clonotype has more than one count but fewer than ten. This chain connects TRBV10-3 to TRBJ2-7; the match to TRBD1 covers 10 bases. Germline-derived CDR1 and CDR2 are ENHRY and SYGVKD. With 0 bases clipped from V and 3 bases from J, the junction kept 2 bases outside the gene matches. The CDR3 length is 15 residues. CDR3 DNA sequence: TGTGCCATCAGTGAGTCGCGGACAGGGGGCTACGAGCAGTACTTC. It is translated as CAISESRTGGYEQYF.